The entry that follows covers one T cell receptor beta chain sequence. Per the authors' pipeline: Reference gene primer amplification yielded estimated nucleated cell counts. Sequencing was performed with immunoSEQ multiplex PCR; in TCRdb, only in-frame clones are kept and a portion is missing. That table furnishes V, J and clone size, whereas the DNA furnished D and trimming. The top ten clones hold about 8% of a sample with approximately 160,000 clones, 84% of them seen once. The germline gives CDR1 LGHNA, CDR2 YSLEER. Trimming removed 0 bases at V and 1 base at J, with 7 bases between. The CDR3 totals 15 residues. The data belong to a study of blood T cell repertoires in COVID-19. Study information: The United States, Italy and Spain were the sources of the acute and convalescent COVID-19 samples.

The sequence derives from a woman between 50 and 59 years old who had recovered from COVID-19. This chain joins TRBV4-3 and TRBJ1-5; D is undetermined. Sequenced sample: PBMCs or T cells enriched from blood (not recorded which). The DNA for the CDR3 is TGCGCCAGCAGCCAAGATTTCCTGAGCAATCAGCCCCAGCATTTT. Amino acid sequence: CASSQDFLSNQPQHF.